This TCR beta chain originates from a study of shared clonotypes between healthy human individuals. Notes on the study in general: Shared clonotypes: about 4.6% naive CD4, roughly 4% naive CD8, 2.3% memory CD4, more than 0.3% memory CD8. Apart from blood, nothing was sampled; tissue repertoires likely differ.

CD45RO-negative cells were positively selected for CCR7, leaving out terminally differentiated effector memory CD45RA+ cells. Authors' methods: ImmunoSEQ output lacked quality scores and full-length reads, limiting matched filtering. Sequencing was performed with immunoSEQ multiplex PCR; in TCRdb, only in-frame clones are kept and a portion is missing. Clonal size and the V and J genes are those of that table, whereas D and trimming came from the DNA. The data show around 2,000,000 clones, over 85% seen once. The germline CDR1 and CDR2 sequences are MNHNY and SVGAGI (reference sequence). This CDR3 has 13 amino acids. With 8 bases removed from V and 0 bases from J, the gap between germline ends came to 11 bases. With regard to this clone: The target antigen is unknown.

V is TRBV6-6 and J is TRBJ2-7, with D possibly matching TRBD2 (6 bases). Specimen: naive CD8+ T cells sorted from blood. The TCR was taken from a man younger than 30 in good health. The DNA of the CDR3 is TGTGCCAGCGCGGGGATGGCCTCCTACGAGCAGTACTTC. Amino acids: CASAGMASYEQYF.